These T cell receptor beta chains were read from a single sample in a study of control samples from healthy donors and cancer patients. TCRdb keeps only in-frame clones here, not all; method: immunoSEQ multiplex PCR. The top ten hold 0.58% of the sample, which has about 120,000 clones, roughly 92% seen once. Sequenced input: PBMCs. The receptor set was obtained from a man at least 80 years old with head and neck cancer. Both conserved end residues are part of each CDR3. A D gene is named only where the DNA matches it firmly. The size entry is marked missing in some rows and otherwise reads once, few, many or a size class.

d_gene: TRBD1
j_gene: TRBJ1-1
v_gene: TRBV19
abundance: NA
CDR3aa: CASSIQGAHRTEAFF
CDR3nt: TGTGCCAGTAGTATACAGGGGGCGCACCGCACTGAAGCTTTCTTT

d_gene: NA
j_gene: TRBJ1-1
v_gene: TRBV12-3/TRBV12-4
abundance: NA
CDR3aa: CASSLLNTEAFF
CDR3nt: TGTGCCAGCAGTTTACTGAACACTGAAGCTTTCTTT

d_gene: NA
j_gene: TRBJ2-1
v_gene: TRBV3-1/TRBV3-2
abundance: NA
CDR3aa: CASSQDWVVQNEQFF
CDR3nt: TGTGCCAGCAGCCAAGACTGGGTCGTTCAGAATGAGCAGTTCTTC

d_gene: NA
j_gene: TRBJ1-6
v_gene: TRBV18
abundance: NA
CDR3aa: CASSPTDGDSPLHF
CDR3nt: TGTGCCAGCTCACCGACAGACGGGGATTCACCCCTCCACTTT

d_gene: NA
j_gene: TRBJ1-5
v_gene: TRBV18
abundance: NA
CDR3aa: CASSPSGGVQQPQHF
CDR3nt: TGTGCCAGCTCACCATCGGGCGGGGTTCAACAGCCCCAGCATTTT

d_gene: NA
j_gene: TRBJ1-3
v_gene: TRBV19
abundance: few
CDR3aa: CATKQGNSGNTIYF
CDR3nt: TGTGCCACCAAACAGGGTAACTCTGGAAACACCATATATTTT

d_gene: TRBD2
j_gene: TRBJ2-5
v_gene: TRBV4-1
abundance: NA
CDR3aa: CASSQGLAGSETQYF
CDR3nt: TGCGCCAGCAGCCAGGGACTAGCAGGATCAGAGACCCAGTACTTC

d_gene: NA
j_gene: TRBJ2-3
v_gene: TRBV10-3
abundance: NA
CDR3aa: CAISPKDTQYF
CDR3nt: TGTGCCATCAGTCCTAAAGATACGCAGTATTTT

d_gene: NA
j_gene: TRBJ2-7
v_gene: TRBV18
abundance: NA
CDR3aa: CASSQLATYEQYF
CDR3nt: TGTGCCAGCTCACAACTCGCGACCTACGAGCAGTACTTC

d_gene: NA
j_gene: TRBJ2-7
v_gene: TRBV7-9
abundance: NA
CDR3aa: CASSLGGLAEGEQYF
CDR3nt: TGTGCCAGCAGCTTAGGGGGGCTAGCGGAAGGGGAGCAGTACTTC

d_gene: NA
j_gene: TRBJ1-3
v_gene: TRBV5-1
abundance: NA
CDR3aa: CASSLGGNTIYF
CDR3nt: TGCGCCAGCAGCTTGGGGGGAAACACCATATATTTT

d_gene: NA
j_gene: TRBJ1-2
v_gene: TRBV2
abundance: NA
CDR3aa: CASSEDSPRGYGYTF
CDR3nt: TGTGCCAGCAGTGAGGACAGCCCTCGGGGCTATGGCTACACCTTC

d_gene: NA
j_gene: TRBJ1-6
v_gene: TRBV15
abundance: NA
CDR3aa: CATSRDRRGPSSPLHF
CDR3nt: TGTGCCACCAGCAGAGATAGGAGAGGGCCCAGCTCACCCCTCCACTTT

d_gene: NA
j_gene: TRBJ2-5
v_gene: TRBV7-9
abundance: NA
CDR3aa: CASSLLRETQYF
CDR3nt: TGTGCCAGCAGCTTGCTTAGGGAGACCCAGTACTTC

d_gene: TRBD1
j_gene: TRBJ1-1
v_gene: TRBV7-9
abundance: NA
CDR3aa: CASSPTRGQGSGTEAFF
CDR3nt: TGTGCCAGCAGCCCGACACGTGGACAGGGTAGTGGCACTGAAGCTTTCTTT